The 9 T cell receptor beta chains below come from one sample, sequenced in a study of CD4 T cells in relation to SARS-CoV-2 and coronaviruses. These receptors have no identified antigens. Profiled with immunoSEQ multiplex PCR; TCRdb holds only in-frame clones, not every one. Of more than 15,000 clones listed, 75% to 85% are singletons. Unexposed donor CD4+ T cells date from 2011-2018, before the COVID-19 pandemic. Isolation of CD4+ T cells took place after less than 13 days in culture. The sequencing sample was made of CD4+ T cells from PBMCs, cultured in vitro. These receptors all come from a human donor in good health.

The chain couples TRBV19 to TRBJ2-3, with D perhaps matching TRBD2 (7 bases). This CDR3 contains 16 residues. CDR1 and CDR2 from the germline V gene are LNHDA and SQIVND (reference sequence). Trimming removed 9 bases from V and 3 bases from J, with 22 bases in between. For the CDR3, the DNA is TGTGCCAGCCAGGGGAATGCGGGAGTTATTACAGATACGCAGTATTTT. This encodes CASQGNAGVITDTQYF. Full variable domain (rest looked up from reference TRBV19 and TRBJ2-3): DGGITQSPKYLFRKEGQNVTLSCEQNLNHDAMYWYRQDPGQGLRLIYYSQIVNDFQKGDIAEGYSVSREKKESFPLTVTSAQKNPTAFYLCASQGNAGVITDTQYFGPGTRLTVL.

V is TRBV19 and J is TRBJ2-3; 8 positions match TRBD2. Germline V gene lookup returns CDR1 LNHDA and CDR2 SQIVND (reference sequence). This CDR3 has 16 amino acids. V trimming: 5 bases; J trimming: 4 bases; junction bases outside the gene matches: 11. CDR3 residues: CASSPGGGRFPDTQYF. CDR3 in DNA: TGTGCCAGTAGTCCGGGGGGGGGCCGATTCCCAGATACGCAGTATTTT.

V and J are TRBV11-3 and TRBJ2-3, with D unresolved. This CDR3 has 14 residues. V was shortened by 5 bases and J by 4 bases, with 13 bases between the two germline ends. The germline V gene encodes CDR1 SGHNT and CDR2 YENEEA. The DNA for the CDR3 is TGTGCCAGCAGCCAAAGTACCCCCCCAGATACGCAGTATTTT. This sequence encodes CASSQSTPPDTQYF.

The chain carries TRBV3-1 (or the pseudogene TRBV3-2) and TRBJ2-4; D might be TRBD2 (5 bases). Per the germline V gene, CDR1 is LGHDT and CDR2 is YNNKEL (reference sequence). CDR3 length equals 12 residues. The V gene lost 2 bases and the J gene lost 7 bases, with 6 bases spanning the gap. The CDR3 DNA is TGTGCCAGCAGCCAAAGCGGTAACATTCAGTACTTC. This sequence encodes CASSQSGNIQYF.

The chain uses TRBV7-9 and TRBJ2-7; D unclear. This CDR3 contains 12 residues. Trimming took 1 base from V and 3 from J, leaving 4 bases between them. Germline V gene data show CDR1 as SEHNR and CDR2 as FQNEAQ (reference sequence). This CDR3 reads CASSLVSYEQYF. DNA for the CDR3: TGTGCCAGCAGCTTAGTGAGCTACGAGCAGTACTTC.

The chain couples TRBV11-3 to TRBJ2-2, with D unresolved. Germline assignment: CDR1 SGHNT and CDR2 YENEEA. V lost 5 bases to trimming and J lost 5 bases, with 9 bases between them. CDR3 length equals 13 residues. As DNA, the CDR3 is TGTGCCAGCAGCCCGAGAGAGACCGGGGAGCTGTTTTTT. It is translated as CASSPRETGELFF. Full variable domain (rest looked up from reference TRBV11-3 and TRBJ2-2): EAGVVQSPRYKIIEKKQPVAFWCNPISGHNTLYWYLQNLGQGPELLIRYENEEAVDDSQLPKDRFSAERLKGVDSTLKIQPAELGDSAVYLCASSPRETGELFFGEGSRLTVL.

In this sample, this clone turned up once. This chain uses TRBV14 with TRBJ1-4, with no clear D. CDR1 is SGHDN and CDR2 is FVKESK in the germline V gene. V lost 1 base, J lost 8 bases, and 11 bases lay in between. The CDR3 extends over 14 amino acids. The CDR3 spells CASSQVGGYEKLFF. The CDR3 bases are TGTGCCAGCAGCCAAGTAGGAGGGTACGAAAAACTGTTTTTT.

In its sample, this clone was seen a few times. The V and J genes are TRBV10-1 and TRBJ2-1; 11 positions agree with TRBD2. CDR3 size: 14 residues. The germline V gene encodes CDR1 WNHNN and CDR2 SYGVQD (reference sequence). The trim removed 4 bases at V and 6 bases at J, leaving 2 bases unmatched. The CDR3 protein is CASSASGGTNEQFF. CDR3 DNA sequence: TGCGCCAGCAGTGCTAGCGGGGGGACCAATGAGCAGTTCTTC.

The chain employs TRBV19 and TRBJ1-1, with no clear D. There are 13 residues in the CDR3. V shed 5 bases and J shed 10 bases, with 17 bases lying between them. Germline CDR1 and CDR2: LNHDA and SQIVND (reference sequence). The CDR3 spells CASSGRTAIGAFF. DNA of the CDR3: TGTGCCAGTAGTGGGAGGACGGCGATTGGAGCTTTCTTT.